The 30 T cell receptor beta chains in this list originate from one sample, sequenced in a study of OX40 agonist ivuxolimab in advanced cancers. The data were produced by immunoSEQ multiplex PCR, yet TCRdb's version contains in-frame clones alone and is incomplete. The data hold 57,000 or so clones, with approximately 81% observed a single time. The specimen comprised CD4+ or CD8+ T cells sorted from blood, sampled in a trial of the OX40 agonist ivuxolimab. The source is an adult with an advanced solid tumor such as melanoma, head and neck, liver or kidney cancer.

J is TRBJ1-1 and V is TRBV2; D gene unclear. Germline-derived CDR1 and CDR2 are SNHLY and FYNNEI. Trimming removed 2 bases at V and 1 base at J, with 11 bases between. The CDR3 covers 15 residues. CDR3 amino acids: CASSELYGENTEAFF. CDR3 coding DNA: TGTGCCAGCAGTGAATTGTACGGCGAGAACACTGAAGCTTTCTTT.

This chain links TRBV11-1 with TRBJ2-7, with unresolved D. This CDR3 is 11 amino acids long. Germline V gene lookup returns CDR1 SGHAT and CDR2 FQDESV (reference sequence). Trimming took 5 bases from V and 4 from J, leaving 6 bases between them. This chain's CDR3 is CASSRDYEQYF. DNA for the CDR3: TGTGCCAGCAGCAGGGATTACGAGCAGTACTTC.

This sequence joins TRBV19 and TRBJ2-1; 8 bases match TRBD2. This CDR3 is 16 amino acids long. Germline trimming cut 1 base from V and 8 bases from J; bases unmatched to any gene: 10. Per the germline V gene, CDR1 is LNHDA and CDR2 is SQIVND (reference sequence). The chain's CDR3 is CASSIAASGLMDEQFF. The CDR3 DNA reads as TGTGCCAGTAGTATAGCGGCTAGCGGGCTTATGGATGAGCAGTTCTTC. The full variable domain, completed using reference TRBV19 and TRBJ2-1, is DGGITQSPKYLFRKEGQNVTLSCEQNLNHDAMYWYRQDPGQGLRLIYYSQIVNDFQKGDIAEGYSVSREKKESFPLTVTSAQKNPTAFYLCASSIAASGLMDEQFFGPGTRLTVL.

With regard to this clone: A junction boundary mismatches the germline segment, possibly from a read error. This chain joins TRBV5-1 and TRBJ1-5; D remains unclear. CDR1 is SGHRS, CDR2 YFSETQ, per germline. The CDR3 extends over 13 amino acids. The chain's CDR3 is CASSLDASQPQHF. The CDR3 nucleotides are TGCGCCAGCAGTTTGGATGCCAGTCAGCCCCAGCATTTT.

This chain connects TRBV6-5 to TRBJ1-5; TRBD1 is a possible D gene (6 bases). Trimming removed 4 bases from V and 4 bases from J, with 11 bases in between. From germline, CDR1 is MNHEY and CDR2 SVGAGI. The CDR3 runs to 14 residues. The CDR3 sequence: CASSSRQANQPQHF. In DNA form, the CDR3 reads TGTGCCAGCAGTTCGCGACAGGCGAATCAGCCCCAGCATTTT.

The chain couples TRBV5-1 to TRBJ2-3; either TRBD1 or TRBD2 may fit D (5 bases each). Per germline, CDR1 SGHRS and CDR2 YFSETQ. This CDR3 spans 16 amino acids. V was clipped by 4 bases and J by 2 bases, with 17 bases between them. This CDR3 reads CASSPGDLDATDTQYF. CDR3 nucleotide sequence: TGCGCCAGCAGCCCCGGGGACCTGGACGCCACAGATACGCAGTATTTT. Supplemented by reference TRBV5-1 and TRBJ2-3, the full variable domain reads KAGVTQTPRYLIKTRGQQVTLSCSPISGHRSVSWYQQTPGQGLQFLFEYFSETQRNKGNFPGRFSGRQFSNSRSEMNVSTLELGDSALYLCASSPGDLDATDTQYFGPGTRLTVL.

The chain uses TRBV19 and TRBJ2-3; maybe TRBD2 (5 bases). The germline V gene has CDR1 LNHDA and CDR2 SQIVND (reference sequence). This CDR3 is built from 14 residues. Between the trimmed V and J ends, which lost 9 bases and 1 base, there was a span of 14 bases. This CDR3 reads CASRRTAGTDTQYF. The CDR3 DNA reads TGTGCCAGCCGGAGGACCGCCGGCACAGATACGCAGTATTTT.

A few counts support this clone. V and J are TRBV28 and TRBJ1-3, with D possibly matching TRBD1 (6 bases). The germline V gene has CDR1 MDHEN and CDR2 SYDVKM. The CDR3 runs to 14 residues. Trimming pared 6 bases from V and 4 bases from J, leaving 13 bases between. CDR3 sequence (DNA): TGTGCCAGCAGGTTGACAGGATCCGGAAACACCATATATTTT. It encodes CASRLTGSGNTIYF. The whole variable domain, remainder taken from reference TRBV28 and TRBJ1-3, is DVKVTQSSRYLVKRTGEKVFLECVQDMDHENMFWYRQDPGLGLRLIYFSYDVKMKEKGDIPEGYSVSREKKERFSLILESASTNQTSMYLCASRLTGSGNTIYFGEGSWLTVV.

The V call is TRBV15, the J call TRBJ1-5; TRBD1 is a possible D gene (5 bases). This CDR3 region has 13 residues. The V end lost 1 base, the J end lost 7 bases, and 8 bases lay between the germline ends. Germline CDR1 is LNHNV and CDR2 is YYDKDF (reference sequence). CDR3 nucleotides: TGTGCCACCAGCAGAGGGGGGGGACAGCCCCAGCATTTT. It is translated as CATSRGGGQPQHF.

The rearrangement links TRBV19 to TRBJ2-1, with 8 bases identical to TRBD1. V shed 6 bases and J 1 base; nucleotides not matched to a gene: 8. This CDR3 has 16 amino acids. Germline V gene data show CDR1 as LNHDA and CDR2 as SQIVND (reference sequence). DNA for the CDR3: TGTGCCAGTAGCAGGACAGGGTCGTTTTCCTACAATGAGCAGTTCTTC. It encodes CASSRTGSFSYNEQFF.

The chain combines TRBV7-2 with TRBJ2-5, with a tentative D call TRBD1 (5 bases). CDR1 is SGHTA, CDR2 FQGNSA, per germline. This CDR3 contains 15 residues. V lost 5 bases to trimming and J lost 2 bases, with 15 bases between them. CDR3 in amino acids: CASSKQGHLQETQYF. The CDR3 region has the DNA TGTGCCAGCAGCAAACAAGGACATCTACAAGAGACCCAGTACTTC.

DNA for the CDR3: TGTGCCAGCAGCCATCAGCGGGAGGGCCCCCACGAGCAGTACTTC. It specifies CASSHQREGPHEQYF. V and J are TRBV5-6 and TRBJ2-7; 10 bases agree with TRBD2. From germline, CDR1 is SGHDT and CDR2 YYEEEE. V lost 4 bases to trimming and J lost 5 bases; unmatched junction nucleotides: 9. The CDR3 contains 15 residues.

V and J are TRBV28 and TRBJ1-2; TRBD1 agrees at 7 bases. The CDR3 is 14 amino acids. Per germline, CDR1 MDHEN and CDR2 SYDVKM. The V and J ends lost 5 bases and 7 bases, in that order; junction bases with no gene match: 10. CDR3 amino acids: CASSNWDSPAGYTF. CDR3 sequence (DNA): TGTGCCAGCAGTAACTGGGACAGCCCGGCTGGCTACACCTTC.

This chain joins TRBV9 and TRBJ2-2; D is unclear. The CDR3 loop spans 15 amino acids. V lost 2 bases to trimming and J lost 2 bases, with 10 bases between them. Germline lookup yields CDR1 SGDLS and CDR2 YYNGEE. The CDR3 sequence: CASSVRSTNTGELFF. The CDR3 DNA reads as TGTGCCAGCAGCGTTAGGTCTACAAACACCGGGGAGCTGTTTTTT.

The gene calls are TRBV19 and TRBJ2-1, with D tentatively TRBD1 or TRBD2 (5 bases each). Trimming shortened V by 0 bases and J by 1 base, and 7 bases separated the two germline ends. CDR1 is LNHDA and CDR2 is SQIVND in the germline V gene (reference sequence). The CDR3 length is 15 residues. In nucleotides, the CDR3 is TGTGCCAGTAGTATAGATGGGGGATCCTACAATGAGCAGTTCTTC. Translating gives CASSIDGGSYNEQFF.

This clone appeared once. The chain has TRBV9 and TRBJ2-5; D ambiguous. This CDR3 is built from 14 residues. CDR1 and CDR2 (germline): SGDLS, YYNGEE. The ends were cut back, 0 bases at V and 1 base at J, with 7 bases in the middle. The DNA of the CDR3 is TGTGCCAGCAGCGTAGGACCGATCCAAGAGACCCAGTACTTC. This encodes CASSVGPIQETQYF.

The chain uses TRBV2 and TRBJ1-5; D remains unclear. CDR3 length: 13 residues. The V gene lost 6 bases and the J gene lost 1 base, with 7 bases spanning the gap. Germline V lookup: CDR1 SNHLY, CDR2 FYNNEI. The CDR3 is CASRAISNQPQHF. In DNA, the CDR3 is TGTGCCAGCAGAGCGATAAGCAATCAGCCCCAGCATTTT.

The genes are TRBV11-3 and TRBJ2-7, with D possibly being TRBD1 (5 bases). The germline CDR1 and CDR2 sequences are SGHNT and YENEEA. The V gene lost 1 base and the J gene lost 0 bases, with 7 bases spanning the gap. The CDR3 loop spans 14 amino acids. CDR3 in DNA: TGTGCCAGCAGCTTAGGGACATTCTCCTACGAGCAGTACTTC. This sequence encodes CASSLGTFSYEQYF.

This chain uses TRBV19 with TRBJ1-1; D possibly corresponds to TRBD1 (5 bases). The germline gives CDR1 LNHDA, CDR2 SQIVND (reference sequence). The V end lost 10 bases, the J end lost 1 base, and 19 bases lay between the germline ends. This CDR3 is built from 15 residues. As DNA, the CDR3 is TGTGCCACCTCCACCACGGGGCAGCCGAACACTGAAGCTTTCTTT. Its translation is CATSTTGQPNTEAFF.

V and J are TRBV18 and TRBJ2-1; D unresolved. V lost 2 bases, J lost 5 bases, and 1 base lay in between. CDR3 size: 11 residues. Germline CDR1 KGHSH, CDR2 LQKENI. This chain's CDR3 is CASSPDNEQFF. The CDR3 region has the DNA TGTGCCAGCTCACCAGACAATGAGCAGTTCTTC.

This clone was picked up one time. CDR3 sequence reads: CASSPRGTPHTQYF. CDR3 bases: TGTGCCAGCTCCCCAAGGGGGACTCCCCATACGCAGTATTTT. The chain links TRBV18 to TRBJ2-3; D may match TRBD1 or TRBD2 (6 bases each). From germline, CDR1 is KGHSH and CDR2 LQKENI. The CDR3 runs 14 residues. V gave up 6 bases and J gave up 7 bases, with 17 bases separating them.

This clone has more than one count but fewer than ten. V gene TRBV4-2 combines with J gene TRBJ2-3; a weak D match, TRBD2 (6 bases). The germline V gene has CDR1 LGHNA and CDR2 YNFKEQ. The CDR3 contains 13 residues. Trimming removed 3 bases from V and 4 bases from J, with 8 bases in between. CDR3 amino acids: CASSQWRADTQYF. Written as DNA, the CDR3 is TGTGCCAGCAGCCAGTGGAGGGCAGATACGCAGTATTTT.

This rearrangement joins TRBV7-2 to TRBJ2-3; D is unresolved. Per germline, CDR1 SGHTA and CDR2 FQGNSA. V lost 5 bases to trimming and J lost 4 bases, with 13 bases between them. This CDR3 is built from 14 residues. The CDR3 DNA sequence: TGTGCCAGCAGCCCCCGCCAGCTGGCAGATACGCAGTATTTT. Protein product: CASSPRQLADTQYF. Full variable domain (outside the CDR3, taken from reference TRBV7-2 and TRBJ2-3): GAGVSQSPSNKVTEKGKDVELRCDPISGHTALYWYRQSLGQGLEFLIYFQGNSAPDKSGLPSDRFSAERTGGSVSTLTIQRTQQEDSAVYLCASSPRQLADTQYFGPGTRLTVL.

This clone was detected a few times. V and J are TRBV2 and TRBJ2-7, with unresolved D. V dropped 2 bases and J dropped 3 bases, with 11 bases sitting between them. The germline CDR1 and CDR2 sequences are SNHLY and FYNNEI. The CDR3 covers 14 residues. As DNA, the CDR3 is TGTGCCAGCAGTGAACAGCCGCACCACTACGAGCAGTACTTC. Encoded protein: CASSEQPHHYEQYF.

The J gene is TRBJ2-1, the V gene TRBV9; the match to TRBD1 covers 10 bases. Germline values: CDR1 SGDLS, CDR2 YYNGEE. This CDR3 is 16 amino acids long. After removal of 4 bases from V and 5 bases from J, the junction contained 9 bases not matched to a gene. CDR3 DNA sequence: TGTGCCAGCAGCCGCAAGGGACAGGGGTCCCACAATGAGCAGTTCTTC. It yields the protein CASSRKGQGSHNEQFF.

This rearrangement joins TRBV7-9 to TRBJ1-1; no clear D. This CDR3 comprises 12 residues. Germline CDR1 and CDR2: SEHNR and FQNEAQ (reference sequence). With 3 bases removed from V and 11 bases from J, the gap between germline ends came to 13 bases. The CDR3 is CASSFPATAAFF. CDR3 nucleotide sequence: TGTGCCAGCAGCTTCCCTGCCACTGCCGCTTTCTTT.

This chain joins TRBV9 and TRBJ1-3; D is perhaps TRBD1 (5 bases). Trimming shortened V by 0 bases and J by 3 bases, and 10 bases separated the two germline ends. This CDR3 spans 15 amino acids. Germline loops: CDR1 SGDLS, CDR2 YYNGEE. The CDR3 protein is CASSVGPGSGNTIYF. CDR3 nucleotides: TGTGCCAGCAGCGTAGGTCCAGGGAGTGGAAACACCATATATTTT.

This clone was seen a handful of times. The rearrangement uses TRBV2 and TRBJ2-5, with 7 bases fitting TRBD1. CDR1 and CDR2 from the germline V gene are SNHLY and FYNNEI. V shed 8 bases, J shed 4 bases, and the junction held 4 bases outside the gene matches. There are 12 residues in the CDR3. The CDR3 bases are TGTGCCAGCGGGGACAGTCCAGAGACCCAGTACTTC. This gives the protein CASGDSPETQYF.

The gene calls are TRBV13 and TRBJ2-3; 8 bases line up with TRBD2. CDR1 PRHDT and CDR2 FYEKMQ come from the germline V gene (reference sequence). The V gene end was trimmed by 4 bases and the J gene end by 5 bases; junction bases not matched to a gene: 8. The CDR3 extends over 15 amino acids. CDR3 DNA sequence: TGTGCCAGCAGCTCTAGCGGGCCCGCCAGAGATACGCAGTATTTT. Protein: CASSSSGPARDTQYF.

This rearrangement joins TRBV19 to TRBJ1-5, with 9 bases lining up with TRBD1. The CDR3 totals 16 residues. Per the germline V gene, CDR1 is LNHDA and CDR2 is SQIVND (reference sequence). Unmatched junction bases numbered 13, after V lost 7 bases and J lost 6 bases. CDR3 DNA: TGTGCCAGTAACCCGGACAGGGGAGAATTTGGTCAGCCCCAGCATTTT. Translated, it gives CASNPDRGEFGQPQHF. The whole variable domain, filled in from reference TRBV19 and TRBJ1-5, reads DGGITQSPKYLFRKEGQNVTLSCEQNLNHDAMYWYRQDPGQGLRLIYYSQIVNDFQKGDIAEGYSVSREKKESFPLTVTSAQKNPTAFYLCASNPDRGEFGQPQHFGDGTRLSIL.